Reported below is one T cell receptor beta chain. One junction end disagrees with the germline gene, perhaps due to a read error. These data originate in a study of response to subunit inactivated influenza vaccine. TCRdb analysed the RT-PCR reads with MiXCR anew, one entry per CDR3 protein. The data hold approximately 160,000 distinct CDR3 sequences, with approximately 11% observed a single time. The CDR3 is 13 residues long. The germline CDR1 and CDR2 sequences are MDHEN and SYDVKM. This sequence joins TRBV28 and TRBJ2-1; the D is unclear. The origin of this receptor is a man between 50 and 75 years old who received an inactivated influenza vaccine. Sample: CD8+ T cells sorted from PBMCs, taken roughly 24 months after vaccination. The CDR3 DNA follows: TGTGCCGGCAGTTTAGGGAAGTACAATGAGCAGTTCTTC. Translated, it gives CAGSLGKYNEQFF.